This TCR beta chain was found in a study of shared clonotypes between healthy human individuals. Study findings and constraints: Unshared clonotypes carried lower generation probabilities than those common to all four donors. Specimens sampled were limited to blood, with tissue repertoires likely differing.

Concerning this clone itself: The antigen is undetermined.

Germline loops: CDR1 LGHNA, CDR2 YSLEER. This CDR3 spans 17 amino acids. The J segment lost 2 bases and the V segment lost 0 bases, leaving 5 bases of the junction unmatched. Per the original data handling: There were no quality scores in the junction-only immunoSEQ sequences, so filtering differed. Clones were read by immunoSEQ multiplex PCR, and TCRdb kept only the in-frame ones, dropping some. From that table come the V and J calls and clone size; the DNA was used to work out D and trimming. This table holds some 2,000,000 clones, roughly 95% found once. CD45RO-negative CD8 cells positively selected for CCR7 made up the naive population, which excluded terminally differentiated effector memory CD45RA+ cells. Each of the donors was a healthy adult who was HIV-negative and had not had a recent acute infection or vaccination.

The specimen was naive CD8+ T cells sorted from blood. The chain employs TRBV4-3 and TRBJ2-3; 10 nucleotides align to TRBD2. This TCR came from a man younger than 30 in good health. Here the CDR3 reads CASSQEVAGGTTDTQYF. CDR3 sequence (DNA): TGCGCCAGCAGCCAAGAGGTAGCGGGAGGAACCACAGATACGCAGTATTTT.